A selection of T cell receptor beta chains follows, all from one sample in a study of shared clonotypes between healthy human individuals. Sequenced by immunoSEQ multiplex PCR; TCRdb stores in-frame clones only, minus some. The repertoire includes around 1.4 million clones, about 98.5% of them detected once, and roughly 0.35% sits in the top ten. Sequenced: naive CD4+ T cells sorted from blood. These receptors all come from a man aged 25-45 years in good health. The CDR3 runs from the conserved cysteine through the conserved F or W. The D gene is left open where the match is weak. A clone size is listed for some rows: how often the clone was seen (once, few, many), or a class if it is expanded.

clone_size	v_call	j_call	d_call	cdr3_nt	cdr3_aa
.	TRBV5-1	TRBJ1-5	.	TGCGCCAGCAGCTTCAGGGGAGGCAATCAGCCCCAGCATTTT	CASSFRGGNQPQHF
.	TRBV20-1	TRBJ2-3	.	TGCAGTGTCAGACTTACAGATACGCAGTATTTT	CSVRLTDTQYF
.	TRBV28	TRBJ2-7	.	TGTGCCACCGGGGATTTGTACTACGAGCAGTACTTC	CATGDLYYEQYF
once	TRBV28	TRBJ2-7	TRBD1	TGTGCCAGCCTGGGACAGGGAGATTCGGGGGAGCAGTACTTC	CASLGQGDSGEQYF
.	TRBV10-1	TRBJ2-2	.	TGCGCCAGCAGTGAGTCGAGTCTATACGGGGAGCTGTTTTTT	CASSESSLYGELFF
.	TRBV2	TRBJ2-6	TRBD1	TGTGCCAGAGCCTATAACAGGGGAACTACTGGGGCCAACGTCCTGACTTTC	CARAYNRGTTGANVLTF
.	TRBV18	TRBJ2-2	.	TGTGCCAGCTCATCCACCGGGGAGCTGTTTTTT	CASSSTGELFF
.	TRBV2	TRBJ2-5	.	TGTGCCAGCAGTGACGGGGAAAAGACCCAGTACTTC	CASSDGEKTQYF
.	TRBV2	TRBJ1-2	.	TGTGCCAGCAGTGAACAGGGACCCCCCTATGGCTACACCTTC	CASSEQGPPYGYTF
.	TRBV5-1	TRBJ2-3	.	TGCGCCAGCAGCTTGTACTCGGGCACAGATACGCAGTATTTT	CASSLYSGTDTQYF
.	TRBV9	TRBJ2-7	.	TGTGCCAGCAGCGTGGGGCAGGGGCCCCCCTACGAGCAGTACTTC	CASSVGQGPPYEQYF
.	TRBV10-1	TRBJ2-1	TRBD2	TGCGCCAGCAGTGAGTCGCCAGCGGGAGGCAATGAGCAGTTCTTC	CASSESPAGGNEQFF
.	TRBV9	TRBJ1-1	TRBD1	TGTGCCAGCAGCGCCGGACAGGGTTTTACTGAAGCTTTCTTT	CASSAGQGFTEAFF
.	TRBV11-3	TRBJ2-1	TRBD2	TGTGCCAGCAGCTTAACTAGCGGGAGTAATGAGCAGTTCTTC	CASSLTSGSNEQFF
.	TRBV18	TRBJ2-7	TRBD2	TGTGCCAGCTCACCAACCAGCGGGATAACCTACGAGCAGTACTTC	CASSPTSGITYEQYF
.	TRBV5-6	TRBJ2-7	.	TGTGCCAGCAGCTTGGAGCGGACCTACGAGCAGTACTTC	CASSLERTYEQYF
.	TRBV7-8	TRBJ2-5	.	TGTGCCAGCAGCTGGCGGACCCAAGAGACCCAGTACTTC	CASSWRTQETQYF
once	TRBV7-6	TRBJ2-7	.	TGTGCCAGCAGCTTAGGCAGGACACCTAAAGGGGACGAGCAGTACTTC	CASSLGRTPKGDEQYF
.	TRBV18	TRBJ2-1	.	TGTGCCAGCTGTCCTTCCAGGAGCTCCTACAATGAGCAGTTCTTC	CASCPSRSSYNEQFF
.	TRBV4-1	TRBJ1-2	.	TGCGCCAGCAGCCAAGACCCGGCTAACTATGGCTACACCTTC	CASSQDPANYGYTF
.	TRBV27	TRBJ1-3	.	TGTGCCAGCAGCTCGCTAGGATCGGGTGGAAACACCATATATTTT	CASSSLGSGGNTIYF
.	TRBV11-3	TRBJ2-1	.	TGTGCCAGCAGCTTCAGGATGAGCTCCTACAATGAGCAGTTCTTC	CASSFRMSSYNEQFF
.	TRBV7-6	TRBJ2-7	TRBD2	TGTGCCAGCAGCCGTAGCGGGAGTAAGTACGAGCAGTACTTC	CASSRSGSKYEQYF
.	TRBV6-5	TRBJ2-5	.	TGTGCCAGCAGTTACGGGACTGCCCAAGAGACCCAGTACTTC	CASSYGTAQETQYF
once	TRBV2	TRBJ1-5	.	TGTGCCAGCAGTGATCTGGAAAATCAGCCCCAGCATTTT	CASSDLENQPQHF
.	TRBV7-8	TRBJ2-3	.	TGTGCCAGCACCCTCCTCCCACGCGGCGGGAACACAGATACGCAGTATTTT	CASTLLPRGGNTDTQYF
.	TRBV5-5	TRBJ1-5	.	TGTGCCAGCAGCTCTGGGGTAGGGGTGGTGAATCAGCCCCAGCATTTT	CASSSGVGVVNQPQHF
once	TRBV5-4	TRBJ1-5	.	TGTGCCAGCAGGTACAAGATTCTGGGACAGCCCCAGCATTTT	CASRYKILGQPQHF
.	TRBV7-6	TRBJ2-5	TRBD1	TGTGCCAGCAGCTCCGGGACAGGGGGTACCCAGTACTTC	CASSSGTGGTQYF
.	TRBV6-5	TRBJ2-7	.	TGTGCCAGCAGTTACTCAGCGGACTCATCCTACGAGCAGTACTTC	CASSYSADSSYEQYF
.	TRBV5-8	TRBJ2-7	TRBD1	TGTGCCAGCAGCTTGTTACAGGGGGCAATTAACAACTACGAGCAGTACTTC	CASSLLQGAINNYEQYF
.	TRBV29-1	TRBJ2-3	.	TGCAGCGTTGAAACTGGTCCGGGTACAGATACGCAGTATTTT	CSVETGPGTDTQYF
.	TRBV5-8	TRBJ2-7	.	TGTGCCAGCAGCTTGGCGTCAGGGTCCTACTACGAGCAGTACTTC	CASSLASGSYYEQYF
once	TRBV27	TRBJ1-2	.	TGTGCCAGCAGTCAAAGAGGGACCGGGCCCTCGGAGAACTATGGCTACACCTTC	CASSQRGTGPSENYGYTF
.	TRBV5-1	TRBJ2-1	TRBD2	TGCGCCAGCAGCTTCGGGACTAGCGGGGGGTACAATGAGCAGTTCTTC	CASSFGTSGGYNEQFF
.	TRBV5-6	TRBJ1-5	.	TGTGCCAGCAGCGCAACAGGGTTACGGGAGCCCCAGCATTTT	CASSATGLREPQHF
.	TRBV4-3	TRBJ2-7	.	TGCGCCAGCAGCCGCGAACACCGGACTGGGTCCTACGAGCAGTACTTC	CASSREHRTGSYEQYF
once	TRBV28	TRBJ1-1	TRBD1	TGTGCCAGCAATGTATTGGGACAGGCGCTGAACACTGAAGCTTTCTTT	CASNVLGQALNTEAFF
.	TRBV6-1	TRBJ2-4	.	TGTGCCAGCAGTGAGGCTAACATTCAGTACTTC	CASSEANIQYF
.	TRBV14	TRBJ2-1	TRBD2	TGTGCCAGCAGCCAAGCGAGGGAACCGGGACTAGCGGTTTTCAATGAGCAGTTCTTC	CASSQAREPGLAVFNEQFF
.	TRBV2	TRBJ1-2	.	TGTGCCAGCAGTACCGACGAGGGGCGAGGCTACACCTTC	CASSTDEGRGYTF
.	TRBV9	TRBJ2-7	.	TGTGCCAGCAGCGTAGGGCTAGCCTACGAGCAGTACTTC	CASSVGLAYEQYF
.	TRBV11-3	TRBJ1-1	.	TGTGCCAGCAGCCGAACGGTGAACACTGAAGCTTTCTTT	CASSRTVNTEAFF